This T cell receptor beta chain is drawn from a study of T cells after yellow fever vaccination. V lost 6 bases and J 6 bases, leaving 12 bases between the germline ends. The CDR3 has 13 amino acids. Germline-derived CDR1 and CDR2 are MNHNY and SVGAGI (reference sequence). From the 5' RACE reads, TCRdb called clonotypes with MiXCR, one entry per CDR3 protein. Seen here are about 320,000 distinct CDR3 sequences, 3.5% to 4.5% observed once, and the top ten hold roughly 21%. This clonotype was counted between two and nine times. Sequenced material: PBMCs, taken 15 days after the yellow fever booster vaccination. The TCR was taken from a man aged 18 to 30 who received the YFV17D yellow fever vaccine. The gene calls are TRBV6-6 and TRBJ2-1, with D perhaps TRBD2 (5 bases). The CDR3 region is CASREEGFNEQFF. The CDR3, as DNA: TGTGCCAGCAGGGAGGAAGGTTTCAATGAGCAGTTCTTC.